What follows are 27 T cell receptor beta chains derived from one specimen sequenced in a study of metastatic and nonmetastatic thyroid tumors (dated by TCRdb to the early 2020s). Library generation was performed with PCR. The reads were generated on an Illumina HiSeq 4000. The public sequencing data were trimmed at Q25 with fastp and processed into clonotypes with MiXCR by TCRdb, which kept only in-frame beta chains. The table for this sample lists tens of thousands of clones; 30% of them were counted only once. Clones ranked in the top ten supply about 32% of the sample. No patient had received any treatment before thyroid surgery. Material: blood. The receptors stem from a female donor with papillary thyroid cancer or a benign thyroid nodule (not recorded which). Some clones in this sample may be carry-over from other donors' samples.

This clone was observed many times. V usage is TRBV29-1 and J usage is TRBJ1-1; D not certain. Germline values: CDR1 SQVTM, CDR2 ANQGSEA. The CDR3 is 13 amino acids. Trimming removed 5 bases from V and 1 base from J, with 11 bases in between. CDR3 protein: CSVQRGTNTEAFF. The CDR3 nucleotides are TGCAGCGTTCAACGGGGTACGAACACTGAAGCTTTCTTT. Based on the CDR3 plus reference TRBV29-1 and TRBJ1-1, the full variable domain is SAVISQKPSRDICQRGTSLTIQCQVDSQVTMMFWYRQQPGQSLTLIATANQGSEATYESGFVIDKFPISRPNLTFSTLTVSNMSPEDSSIYLCSVQRGTNTEAFFGQGTRLTVV.

The chain couples TRBV6-1 to TRBJ2-7; D unclear. Trimming stripped 7 bases from V and 5 bases from J, with 9 bases between. CDR3 size: 11 residues. Per germline, CDR1 MNHNS and CDR2 SASEGT. CDR3 DNA sequence: TGTGCCAGCAAGGTGTTAAACGAGCAGTACTTC. This codes for CASKVLNEQYF.

Ten or more counts support this clone. The V gene is TRBV25-1, the J gene TRBJ2-7, with 8 bases aligning to TRBD2. This CDR3 has 16 amino acids. Trimming took 7 bases from V and 4 from J; bases not matched to a gene: 15. From germline, CDR1 is MGHDK and CDR2 SYGVNS. In DNA, the CDR3 is TGTGCCAGCACCAATATCGCGGGGGGAGGAGGGTACGAGCAGTACTTC. Amino acid sequence: CASTNIAGGGGYEQYF.

There are many counts of this clone. J is TRBJ2-1 and V is TRBV7-2; tentative D call: TRBD2 (5 bases). This CDR3 has 14 residues. Germline V gene lookup returns CDR1 SGHTA and CDR2 FQGNSA. Trimming stripped 2 bases from V and 0 bases from J, with 5 bases between. As DNA, the CDR3 is TGTGCCAGCAGCTTACGGGGCTCCTACAATGAGCAGTTCTTC. Translated: CASSLRGSYNEQFF.

This clone counts as medium-sized. This chain uses TRBV5-1 with TRBJ2-7; 7 bases are shared with TRBD1. The CDR3 runs to 14 residues. Unmatched junction bases numbered 6, after V lost 4 bases and J lost 2 bases. CDR1 is SGHRS and CDR2 is YFSETQ in the germline V gene. CDR3 residues: CASSPGTEAYEQYF. The CDR3 DNA reads as TGCGCCAGCAGCCCTGGGACAGAGGCCTACGAGCAGTACTTC.

In this sample, this clone turned up a few times. V is TRBV27 and J is TRBJ1-6; D is uncertain. There are 18 residues in the CDR3. Per the germline V gene, CDR1 is MNHEY and CDR2 is SMNVEV (reference sequence). Trimming cost V 6 bases and J 2 bases, with 20 bases left between them. The CDR3, as DNA: TGTGCCAGCAGCACCACTTATCCCCTATCCCCCTATAATTCACCCCTCCACTTT. Protein sequence: CASSTTYPLSPYNSPLHF.

In its sample, this clone was seen many times. The J gene is TRBJ2-5, the V gene TRBV5-6; TRBD1 matches 9 bases. This CDR3 spans 13 amino acids. Trimming removed 4 bases from V and 5 bases from J; junction bases left unmatched: 3. CDR1 and CDR2 from the germline V gene are SGHDT and YYEEEE. CDR3 loop: CASSRDRDETQYF. DNA for the CDR3: TGTGCCAGCAGCCGGGACAGGGATGAGACCCAGTACTTC. Variable domain in full (rest from reference TRBV5-6 and TRBJ2-5): DAGVTQSPTHLIKTRGQQVTLRCSPKSGHDTVSWYQQALGQGPQFIFQYYEEEERQRGNFPDRFSGHQFPNYSSELNVNALLLGDSALYLCASSRDRDETQYFGPGTRLLVL.

Comments on this clone: Compared with germline, one end of the junction differs, possibly owing to a read error. The chain is built from TRBV6-6 and TRBJ1-6; no reliable D call. There are 13 residues in the CDR3. Germline V gene lookup returns CDR1 MNHNY and CDR2 SVGAGI (reference sequence). CDR3 nucleotide sequence: TGTGCCAGCAGTCACTCGCTGGGTTCACCCCTCCACTTT. Its protein product is CASSHSLGSPLHF.

This clone has a handful of counts. V usage is TRBV30 and J usage is TRBJ1-6, with 8 bases identical to TRBD1. The CDR3 sequence is 13 residues long. V gave up 3 bases and J gave up 8 bases; unmatched junction bases: 3. Per germline, CDR1 GTSNPN and CDR2 SVGIG (reference sequence). CDR3 nucleotide sequence: TGTGCCTGGAGCACAGGGGGTGATTCACCCCTCCACTTT. This sequence encodes CAWSTGGDSPLHF.

The sample holds one count of this clone. The CDR3 protein is CASSHGRTSGGYEQYF. As DNA, the CDR3 is TGCGCCAGCAGCCATGGTAGGACTAGCGGGGGATACGAGCAGTACTTC. The chain is built from TRBV4-1 and TRBJ2-7, with 13 nucleotides matching TRBD2. The J segment lost 4 bases and the V segment lost 3 bases, leaving 6 bases of the junction unmatched. Germline V gives CDR1 MGHRA, CDR2 YSYEKL. CDR3 size: 16 residues.

The rearrangement links TRBV5-1 to TRBJ2-1; D is tentatively TRBD1 or TRBD2 (6 bases each). This CDR3 comprises 14 residues. Germline CDR1 is SGHRS and CDR2 is YFSETQ. With 2 bases removed from V and 9 bases from J, the gap between germline ends came to 15 bases. CDR3 amino acids: CASSLGGLWVEQFF. The DNA of the CDR3 is TGCGCCAGCAGCTTAGGGGGGCTATGGGTTGAGCAGTTCTTC.

This clone turned up a few times. This chain uses TRBV10-3 with TRBJ2-7, with D possibly being TRBD2 (6 bases). Germline values: CDR1 ENHRY, CDR2 SYGVKD. Trimming stripped 6 bases from V and 3 bases from J, with 18 bases between. CDR3 length: 15 residues. CDR3 coding DNA: TGTGCCATCAGCTGGGGACTCGCGGGCGACTACGAGCAGTACTTC. Translation: CAISWGLAGDYEQYF.

The V gene is TRBV19, the J gene TRBJ1-6; the D is unclear. CDR1 LNHDA and CDR2 SQIVND come from the germline V gene (reference sequence). This CDR3 spans 14 amino acids. V lost 6 bases and J lost 8, with 14 bases in between. This chain's CDR3 is CASSGVAAHSPLHF. The CDR3 DNA follows: TGTGCCAGTAGCGGCGTAGCGGCCCATTCACCCCTCCACTTT.

This clone is a singleton in its sample. The V call is TRBV7-9, the J call TRBJ2-2; D gene ambiguous. Trimming shortened V by 2 bases and J by 0 bases, and 7 bases separated the two germline ends. This CDR3 comprises 15 residues. Germline lookup yields CDR1 SEHNR and CDR2 FQNEAQ (reference sequence). The CDR3 DNA is TGTGCCAGCAGCTTACAGCTGCCGAACACCGGGGAGCTGTTTTTT. Protein sequence: CASSLQLPNTGELFF.

This clone was counted between two and nine times. J is TRBJ2-7 and V is TRBV28; D unclear. This CDR3 is 15 amino acids long. Trimming left V 3 bases short and J 4 bases short, with 16 bases between. Germline CDR1 reads MDHEN; CDR2 reads SYDVKM. The CDR3 is CASSFMGQVKYEQYF. CDR3 DNA sequence: TGTGCCAGCAGTTTTATGGGCCAGGTGAAATACGAGCAGTACTTC.

This chain uses TRBV6-1 with TRBJ1-5; D not resolved. Germline CDR1 reads MNHNS; CDR2 reads SASEGT. V was pared by 3 bases and J by 2 bases, with 5 bases between. The CDR3 runs 13 residues. The CDR3 DNA is TGTGCCAGCAGTGATCAGGGCAATCAGCCCCAGCATTTT. Its protein product is CASSDQGNQPQHF.

In this sample, this clone is medium-sized (0.01 to 0.1%). This chain links TRBV28 with TRBJ2-1; 8 bases are a match to TRBD1. V dropped 2 bases and J dropped 8; count of bases not matched to a gene: 11. The CDR3 runs 16 residues. Germline CDR1 and CDR2: MDHEN and SYDVKM. The CDR3: CASSLGIRTGWDEQFF. CDR3 DNA: TGTGCCAGCAGTTTAGGGATTAGGACAGGGTGGGATGAGCAGTTCTTC.

This clone appeared many times. The chain combines TRBV6-4 with TRBJ2-5; 7 bases fit TRBD2. Germline V gives CDR1 MRHNA, CDR2 SNTAGT. Unmatched junction bases numbered 8, after V lost 4 bases and J lost 9 bases. The CDR3 sequence is 13 residues long. This chain's CDR3 is CASSGEAGEAQYF. In nucleotides, the CDR3 is TGTGCCAGCAGTGGCGAGGCGGGGGAGGCCCAGTACTTC.

As regards this clone: Since the CDR3 does not end with the conserved phenylalanine or tryptophan, this likely comes from a read error. The chain couples TRBV6-1 to TRBJ1-1, with D perhaps matching TRBD1 (5 bases). Germline V gene sequence: CDR1 MNHNS, CDR2 SASEGT. V lost 6 bases to trimming and J lost 2 bases, with 7 bases between them. The CDR3 totals 12 residues. CDR3 amino acids: CASRQGNTEAFV. The DNA for the CDR3 is TGTGCCAGCAGGCAGGGTAACACTGAAGCTTTCGTT.

The chain combines TRBV9 with TRBJ2-7; D not certain. Germline CDR1 SGDLS, CDR2 YYNGEE. There are 14 residues in the CDR3. Trimming removed 0 bases at V and 3 bases at J, with 10 bases between. CDR3 DNA sequence: TGTGCCAGCAGCGTAGATCCCCGTAACTACGAGCAGTACTTC. Amino acid sequence: CASSVDPRNYEQYF. The entire variable domain, with the rest obtained from reference TRBV9 and TRBJ2-7, is as follows: DSGVTQTPKHLITATGQRVTLRCSPRSGDLSVYWYQQSLDQGLQFLIQYYNGEERAKGNILERFSAQQFPDLHSELNLSSLELGDSALYFCASSVDPRNYEQYFGPGTRLTVT.

This chain links TRBV11-1 with TRBJ2-1, with a possible D match to TRBD1 (5 bases). The germline V gene encodes CDR1 SGHAT and CDR2 FQDESV (reference sequence). V dropped 3 bases and J dropped 4 bases, with 7 bases sitting between them. The CDR3 is 13 amino acids. This chain's CDR3 is CASSLAGYNEQFF. CDR3 nucleotides: TGTGCCAGCAGCTTGGCAGGGTACAATGAGCAGTTCTTC.

This clone came up a few times. The V and J genes are TRBV11-3 and TRBJ1-3; TRBD1 aligns across 8 bases. V shed 3 bases, J shed 3 bases, and the junction held 4 bases outside the gene matches. The length of the CDR3 is 15 residues. The germline V gene has CDR1 SGHNT and CDR2 YENEEA. The CDR3 reads CASSFAGGIGNTIYF. In nucleotides, the CDR3 is TGTGCCAGCAGCTTCGCAGGGGGCATTGGAAACACCATATATTTT.

This clone was seen a few times. The chain employs TRBV19 and TRBJ2-1, with 13 positions matching TRBD2. Unmatched junction bases numbered 6, after V lost 5 bases and J lost 8 bases. CDR1 is LNHDA and CDR2 is SQIVND in the germline V gene (reference sequence). The CDR3 spans 15 residues. CDR3 sequence reads: CASSSRTSGSDEQFF. The CDR3 DNA is TGTGCCAGTAGTTCCCGGACTAGCGGGAGTGATGAGCAGTTCTTC.

CDR3 DNA: TGCGCCAGCAGCCAAGATCCACTGGCCGGACCCCAGCATTTT. It yields the protein CASSQDPLAGPQHF. This sequence joins TRBV4-1 and TRBJ1-5; no definite D call. The germline V gene encodes CDR1 MGHRA and CDR2 YSYEKL. The CDR3 is 14 amino acids. V lost 0 bases and J 10 bases, leaving 13 bases between the germline ends.

This clone has a handful of counts. The chain employs TRBV15 and TRBJ2-3, with D unclear. CDR3 length: 13 residues. V lost 0 bases to trimming and J lost 6 bases, with 7 bases between them. Germline V lookup: CDR1 LNHNV, CDR2 YYDKDF (reference sequence). As DNA, the CDR3 is TGTGCCACCAGCAGAGACAGAGCGGATACGCAGTATTTT. Amino acid sequence: CATSRDRADTQYF.

V usage is TRBV6-4 and J usage is TRBJ2-3; 7 nucleotides align to TRBD1. Germline V gives CDR1 MRHNA, CDR2 SNTAGT. This CDR3 is 17 amino acids long. V was pared by 1 base and J by 3 bases, with 10 bases of the junction left unmatched. CDR3 DNA: TGTGCCAGCAGTGACTTCTACAGGGGTAGGGGTACAGATACGCAGTATTTT. It translates to CASSDFYRGRGTDTQYF.

This clone was observed a few times. V usage is TRBV6-1 and J usage is TRBJ2-7; maybe TRBD2 (6 bases). Germline V gene lookup returns CDR1 MNHNS and CDR2 SASEGT. The CDR3 extends over 13 amino acids. With 0 bases removed from V and 12 bases from J, the gap between germline ends came to 15 bases. The CDR3 DNA reads TGTGCCAGCAGTGAAGCGCTCGGCAGGAGGGGGTACTTC. It encodes CASSEALGRRGYF.